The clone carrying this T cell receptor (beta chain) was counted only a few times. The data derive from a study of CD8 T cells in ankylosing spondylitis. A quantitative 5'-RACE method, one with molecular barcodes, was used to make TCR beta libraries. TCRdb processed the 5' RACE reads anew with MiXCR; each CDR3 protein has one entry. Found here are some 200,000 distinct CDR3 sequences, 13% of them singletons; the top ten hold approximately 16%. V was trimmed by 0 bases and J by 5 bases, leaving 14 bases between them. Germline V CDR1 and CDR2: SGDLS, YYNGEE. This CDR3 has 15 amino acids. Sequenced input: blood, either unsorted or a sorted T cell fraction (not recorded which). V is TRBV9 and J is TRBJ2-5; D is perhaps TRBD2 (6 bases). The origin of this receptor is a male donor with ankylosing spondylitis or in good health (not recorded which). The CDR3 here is CASSVEEGRVETQYF. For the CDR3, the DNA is TGTGCCAGCAGCGTAGAGGAGGGCCGGGTGGAGACCCAGTACTTC.